Below, 22 T cell receptor beta chains from the same sample are listed, as sequenced in a study of technical replicates of blood from several donors. Assay used: immunoSEQ multiplex PCR; TCRdb lists only in-frame clones, some missing. The table has around 57,000 clones, 97% seen once. The specimen sequenced was T cells isolated from PBMCs. The source is a human donor in good health.

The chain combines TRBV27 with TRBJ2-1; 14 nucleotides line up with TRBD2. V trimming: 0 bases; J trimming: 1 base; junction bases outside the gene matches: 14. This CDR3 contains 22 residues. CDR1 is MNHEY and CDR2 is SMNVEV in the germline V gene (reference sequence). The CDR3 spells CASSLSRVLGLAGVGSYNEQFF. Here the CDR3 DNA reads TGTGCCAGCAGTTTATCGCGCGTCTTGGGACTAGCGGGAGTGGGGTCCTACAATGAGCAGTTCTTC.

The genes are TRBV15 and TRBJ1-4; a possible D gene is TRBD1 (5 bases). V was clipped by 4 bases and J by 3 bases, with 15 bases between them. This CDR3 has 16 residues. CDR1 LNHNV and CDR2 YYDKDF come from the germline V gene (reference sequence). The CDR3 DNA reads TGTGCCACCAGCAAGGAAAAGGGGCAGGCTAATGAAAAACTGTTTTTT. Its translation is CATSKEKGQANEKLFF.

The chain combines TRBV29-1 with TRBJ1-1; D is uncertain. With 6 bases removed from V and 1 base from J, the gap between germline ends came to 12 bases. The CDR3 spans 13 residues. Germline-derived CDR1 and CDR2 are SQVTM and ANQGSEA. CDR3 residues: CSVISSGNTEAFF. In DNA form, the CDR3 reads TGCAGCGTAATTAGTAGTGGGAACACTGAAGCTTTCTTT.

This rearrangement joins TRBV4-2 to TRBJ1-1; TRBD1 is a possible D gene (5 bases). The V gene's germline CDR1 is LGHNA and CDR2 YNFKEQ. This CDR3 has 12 amino acids. V shed 8 bases and J shed 5 bases, with 12 bases lying between them. The CDR3 bases are TGTGCCAGCTTCGGGGGGGGGACTGAAGCTTTCTTT. Translation gives CASFGGGTEAFF.

This clone was observed a handful of times. Other DNA sequences in the same sample also yield this CDR3. The V gene is TRBV4-1, the J gene TRBJ1-1; D call uncertain. V lost 3 bases and J lost 1, with 6 bases in between. This CDR3 contains 13 residues. Germline V lookup: CDR1 MGHRA, CDR2 YSYEKL. Here the CDR3 reads CASSQGGNTEAFF. CDR3 coding DNA: TGCGCCAGCAGCCAGGGAGGGAACACTGAAGCTTTCTTT.

This chain joins TRBV5-1 and TRBJ2-1; no definite D call. Deletions cut 7 bases from V and 9 bases from J, with 8 bases between. This CDR3 has 10 residues. From germline, CDR1 is SGHRS and CDR2 YFSETQ. CDR3 region: CASGQGEQFF. For the CDR3, the DNA is TGCGCCAGCGGGCAAGGTGAGCAGTTCTTC. Full variable domain (outside the CDR3, taken from reference TRBV5-1 and TRBJ2-1): KAGVTQTPRYLIKTRGQQVTLSCSPISGHRSVSWYQQTPGQGLQFLFEYFSETQRNKGNFPGRFSGRQFSNSRSEMNVSTLELGDSALYLCASGQGEQFFGPGTRLTVL.

In regard to this clone: At one boundary the junction diverges from the germline segment, which might be a read error. V gene TRBV6-5 combines with J gene TRBJ2-7; possible D gene TRBD1, 6 bases. This CDR3 is built from 14 residues. Germline CDR1 MNHEY, CDR2 SVGAGI. Here the CDR3 reads CASSYLSDRIRSVF. The DNA of the CDR3 is TGTGCCAGCAGTTACCTCTCGGACAGAATTCGCTCGGTTTTC.

The chain is built from TRBV5-1 and TRBJ1-1; 8 bases fit TRBD1. In germline, CDR1 is SGHRS, CDR2 YFSETQ. V shed 3 bases and J 8 bases; nucleotides not matched to a gene: 30. The CDR3 is made up of 21 amino acids. CDR3 in amino acids: CASSYRTGKDYKVSNSQEAFF. The CDR3, as DNA: TGCGCCAGCAGCTACCGGACAGGGAAGGACTATAAGGTTTCTAATAGTCAGGAAGCTTTCTTT.

V gene TRBV28 combines with J gene TRBJ2-5; the match to TRBD1 covers 9 bases. J gave up 5 bases and V 6 bases, and 19 bases lay outside the gene matches. CDR3 length: 18 residues. In germline, CDR1 is MDHEN, CDR2 SYDVKM. This CDR3 is CASRLEDRGGGKWETQYF. The CDR3 DNA reads as TGTGCCAGCAGGTTGGAGGACAGGGGCGGCGGGAAATGGGAGACCCAGTACTTC. The full variable domain, its missing parts supplied by reference TRBV28 and TRBJ2-5, is DVKVTQSSRYLVKRTGEKVFLECVQDMDHENMFWYRQDPGLGLRLIYFSYDVKMKEKGDIPEGYSVSREKKERFSLILESASTNQTSMYLCASRLEDRGGGKWETQYFGPGTRLLVL.

The chain links TRBV4-1 to TRBJ2-7, with D perhaps TRBD2 (6 bases). Germline loops: CDR1 MGHRA, CDR2 YSYEKL. CDR3 length: 15 amino acids. V gave up 5 bases and J gave up 5 bases, with 19 bases separating them. The CDR3 sequence: CASSGRDFGFNEQYF. CDR3 sequence (DNA): TGCGCCAGCAGCGGTCGGGACTTCGGGTTCAACGAGCAGTACTTC.

The V gene is TRBV4-1, the J gene TRBJ2-1; TRBD2 matches 7 bases. In germline, CDR1 is MGHRA, CDR2 YSYEKL. The CDR3 runs 15 residues. After removal of 4 bases from V and 7 bases from J, the junction contained 10 bases not matched to a gene. The CDR3 DNA follows: TGCGCCAGCAGCCGAGGACTAGTAGGCGGAAATGAGCAGTTCTTC. Translating gives CASSRGLVGGNEQFF.

This chain joins TRBV27 and TRBJ2-3; 7 nucleotides line up with TRBD2. V lost 7 bases, J lost 0 bases, and 10 bases stayed unmatched. This CDR3 has 16 amino acids. From germline, CDR1 is MNHEY and CDR2 SMNVEV (reference sequence). The DNA of the CDR3 is TGTGCCAGCACTCACGCCGGCGGGAGAAGCACAGATACGCAGTATTTT. Its translation: CASTHAGGRSTDTQYF.

This clone appeared a single time. The gene calls are TRBV25-1 and TRBJ1-1; D gene uncertain. Germline V gene data show CDR1 as MGHDK and CDR2 as SYGVNS. The CDR3 length is 15 residues. The V end lost 0 bases, the J end lost 5 bases, and 13 bases lay between the germline ends. This CDR3 is CASSEYTAPTTEAFF. CDR3 in DNA: TGTGCCAGCAGTGAATACACCGCGCCTACTACTGAAGCTTTCTTT.

This clone was observed a few times. The V gene is TRBV7-8, the J gene TRBJ1-3, with 8 bases matching TRBD1. J was trimmed by 0 bases and V by 4 bases; bases with no gene match: 8. The CDR3 covers 17 residues. Germline V gives CDR1 SGHVS, CDR2 FQNEAQ. CDR3 sequence (DNA): TGTGCCAGCAGCTGGCTCGGACAGGGAAGCTCTGGAAACACCATATATTTT. Translation gives CASSWLGQGSSGNTIYF.

The rearrangement joins TRBV6-5 to TRBJ2-1; 10 nucleotides agree with TRBD2. V lost 5 bases and J lost 8; bases outside the gene matches: 6. CDR1 MNHEY and CDR2 SVGAGI come from the germline V gene. The CDR3 loop spans 14 amino acids. The DNA for the CDR3 is TGTGCCAGCAGTCTCAGCGGGAGGGAGGATGAGCAGTTCTTC. Translated, it gives CASSLSGREDEQFF.

For the CDR3, the DNA is TGTGCCAGCAGGGAGTTCACGCCTCGTGCCGGCACAGATACGCAGTATTTT. Translated, it gives CASREFTPRAGTDTQYF. The chain combines TRBV9 with TRBJ2-3, with unresolved D. The V end was cut by 5 bases, the J end by 1 base, with 20 bases between. CDR1 is SGDLS and CDR2 is YYNGEE in the germline V gene. The CDR3 is 17 amino acids.

This CDR3 is CASSRDRGPYNEQFF. The CDR3 nucleotides are TGCGCCAGCAGCCGGGACAGGGGGCCTTACAATGAGCAGTTCTTC. This chain connects TRBV5-1 to TRBJ2-1; 12 bases are a match to TRBD1. CDR1 is SGHRS and CDR2 is YFSETQ in the germline V gene. The CDR3 is 15 residues long. V lost 4 bases and J lost 4; bases outside the gene matches: 3.

The chain joins TRBV19 to TRBJ2-1; TRBD2 is a possible D gene (7 bases). V was shortened by 7 bases and J by 2 bases, with 12 bases between the two germline ends. The V gene's germline CDR1 is LNHDA and CDR2 SQIVND (reference sequence). The CDR3 loop spans 14 amino acids. CDR3: CASKRGGTYNEQFF. The CDR3 region has the DNA TGTGCCAGTAAAAGGGGGGGTACCTACAATGAGCAGTTCTTC.

The J gene is TRBJ1-5, the V gene TRBV4-1; D may be TRBD1 (5 bases). Germline values: CDR1 MGHRA, CDR2 YSYEKL. V was pared by 0 bases and J by 0 bases, with 15 bases between. The CDR3 is made up of 18 amino acids. The CDR3 here is CASSQESTQAYSNQPQHF. CDR3 nucleotides: TGCGCCAGCAGCCAAGAATCGACACAGGCCTATAGCAATCAGCCCCAGCATTTT.

V is TRBV29-1 and J is TRBJ2-6; 7 bases line up with TRBD1. This CDR3 is 16 amino acids long. With V trimmed by 7 bases and J by 0 bases, 9 bases remained unmatched. The germline CDR1 and CDR2 sequences are SQVTM and ANQGSEA. The CDR3 DNA sequence: TGCAGCGCAAAGGGACAGATTAACTCTGGGGCCAACGTCCTGACTTTC. Its protein product is CSAKGQINSGANVLTF.

The chain employs TRBV11-1 and TRBJ1-6; D perhaps matches TRBD1 (6 bases). Germline V CDR1 and CDR2: SGHAT, FQDESV (reference sequence). The CDR3 spans 16 residues. Trimming shortened V by 5 bases and J by 8 bases, and 19 bases separated the two germline ends. For the CDR3, the DNA is TGTGCCAGCAGCCCCAGTCCAGGGGCGCCGTATTCACCCCTCCACTTT. This codes for CASSPSPGAPYSPLHF.

This chain connects TRBV11-2 to TRBJ1-3; D is undetermined. CDR1 and CDR2 (germline): SGHAT, FQNNGV. The CDR3 is 14 residues long. Between the trimmed V and J ends, which lost 2 bases and 9 bases, there was a span of 14 bases. As DNA, the CDR3 is TGTGCCAGCAGCTTACAGACCGCAAGAGGCACCATATATTTT. This gives the protein CASSLQTARGTIYF.